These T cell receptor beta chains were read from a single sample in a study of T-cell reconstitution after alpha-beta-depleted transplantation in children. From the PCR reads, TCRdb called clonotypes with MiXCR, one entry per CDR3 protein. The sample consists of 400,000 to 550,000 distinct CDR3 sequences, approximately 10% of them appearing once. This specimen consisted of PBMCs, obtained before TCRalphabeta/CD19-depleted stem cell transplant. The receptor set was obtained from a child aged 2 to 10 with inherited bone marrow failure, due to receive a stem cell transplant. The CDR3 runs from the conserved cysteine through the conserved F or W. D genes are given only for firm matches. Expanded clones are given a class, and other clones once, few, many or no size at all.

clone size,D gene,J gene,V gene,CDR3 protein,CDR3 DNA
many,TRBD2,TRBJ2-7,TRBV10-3,CAITDASSGRIEQYF,TGTGCCATCACCGACGCTTCTAGCGGGAGGATTGAGCAGTACTTC
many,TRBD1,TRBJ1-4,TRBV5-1,CASSRDRANEKLFF,TGCGCCAGCTCCAGGGACAGGGCGAATGAAAAACTGTTTTTT
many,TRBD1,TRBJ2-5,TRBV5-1,CASSRDSLPTQETQYF,TGCGCCAGCAGCCGGGACAGCTTACCGACTCAAGAGACCCAGTACTTC
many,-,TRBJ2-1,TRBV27,CASSSSTRFHYNEQFF,TGTGCCAGCAGTTCGTCAACTAGATTCCACTACAATGAGCAGTTCTTC
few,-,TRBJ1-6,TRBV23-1,CASSLEWGHNSPLHF,TGCGCCAGCAGTTTAGAGTGGGGTCATAATTCACCCCTCCACTTT
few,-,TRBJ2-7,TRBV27,CASSLLSGTYEQYF,TGTGCCAGCAGTTTATTGTCGGGGACCTACGAGCAGTACTTC
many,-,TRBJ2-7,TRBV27,CASSWDWETSYEQYF,TGTGCCAGCAGTTGGGACTGGGAGACTTCCTACGAGCAGTACTTC
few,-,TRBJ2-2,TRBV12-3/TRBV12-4,CASGGSLNTGELFF,TGTGCCAGCGGAGGGTCCTTGAACACCGGGGAGCTGTTTTTT
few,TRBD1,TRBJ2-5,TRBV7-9,CASSSTDRGQETQYF,TGTGCCAGCAGTTCTACCGACAGGGGGCAGGAGACCCAGTACTTC
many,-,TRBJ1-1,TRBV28,CASSFYQGATEAFF,TGTGCCAGCAGTTTTTATCAGGGTGCCACTGAAGCTTTCTTT
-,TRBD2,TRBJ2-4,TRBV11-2,CASSLTTSGKNIQYF,TGTGCCAGCAGCTTAACGACTAGCGGCAAAAACATTCAGTACTTC
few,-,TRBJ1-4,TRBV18,CASSPEDGNEKLFF,TGTGCCAGCTCACCTGAAGATGGGAATGAAAAACTGTTTTTT
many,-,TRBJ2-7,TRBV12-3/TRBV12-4,CASSYGIPVVGNSYEQYF,TGTGCCAGCAGTTACGGGATCCCCGTGGTTGGTAACTCCTACGAGCAGTACTTC
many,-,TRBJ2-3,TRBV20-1,CSAREGSTDTQYF,TGCAGTGCTAGAGAGGGCAGCACAGATACGCAGTATTTT
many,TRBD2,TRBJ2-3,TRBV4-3,CASAPGLATDTQYF,TGCGCCAGCGCCCCGGGACTAGCGACAGATACGCAGTATTTT
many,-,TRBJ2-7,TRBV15,CATSRLGPDEQYF,TGTGCCACCAGTAGACTTGGGCCCGACGAGCAGTACTTC
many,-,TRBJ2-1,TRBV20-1,CSAPRGGDREYNEQFF,TGCAGTGCCCCCCGGGGGGGGGACAGGGAATACAATGAGCAGTTCTTC
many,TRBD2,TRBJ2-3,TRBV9,CASSTRAGEGVDTQYF,TGTGCCAGCAGCACACGAGCGGGAGAAGGTGTAGATACGCAGTATTTT
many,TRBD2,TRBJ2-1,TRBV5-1,CASSKGMRLAGYNEQFF,TGCGCCAGCAGTAAGGGGATGAGACTAGCGGGTTACAATGAGCAGTTCTTC
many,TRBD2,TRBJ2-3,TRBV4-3,CASSQEGGLAGATDTQYF,TGCGCCAGCAGCCAAGAAGGGGGGCTAGCGGGAGCCACAGATACGCAGTATTTT
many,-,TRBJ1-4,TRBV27,CASSHLGGGWFEKLFF,TGTGCCAGCAGTCACCTTGGGGGGGGTTGGTTTGAAAAACTGTTTTTT
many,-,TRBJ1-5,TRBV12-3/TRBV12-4,CASSDRQGIQPQHF,TGTGCCAGCAGTGACCGCCAGGGGATACAGCCCCAGCATTTT
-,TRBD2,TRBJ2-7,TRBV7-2,CASSFPGLVNEQYF,TGTGCCAGCAGCTTTCCGGGACTAGTGAACGAGCAGTACTTC
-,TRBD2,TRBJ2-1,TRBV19,CASTSGSGFLSYNEQFF,TGTGCCAGCACTAGCGGGAGTGGTTTTCTCTCCTACAATGAGCAGTTCTTC
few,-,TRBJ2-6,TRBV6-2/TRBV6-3,CASSYRGFGANVLTF,TGTGCCAGCAGTTATCGTGGGTTCGGGGCCAACGTCCTGACTTTC
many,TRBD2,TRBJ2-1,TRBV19,CASRLAGGILAAYNEQFF,TGTGCCAGTAGACTAGCGGGAGGGATCTTGGCGGCCTACAATGAGCAGTTCTTC
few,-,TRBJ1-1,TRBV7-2,CASSFVGGNTEAFF,TGTGCCAGCAGCTTCGTGGGGGGCAACACTGAAGCTTTCTTT
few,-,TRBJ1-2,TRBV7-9,CASSFPYLANYGYTF,TGTGCCAGCAGCTTTCCGTACCTTGCTAACTATGGCTACACCTTC
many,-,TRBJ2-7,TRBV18,CASSQGQPKSYEQYF,TGTGCCAGCTCCCAAGGACAGCCGAAATCCTACGAGCAGTACTTC
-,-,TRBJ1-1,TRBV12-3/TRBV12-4,CASSLEASGEAFF,TGTGCCAGCAGTTTAGAGGCGTCTGGTGAAGCTTTCTTT
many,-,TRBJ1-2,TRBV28,CASRDYGYTF,TGTGCCAGCAGAGACTATGGCTACACCTTC
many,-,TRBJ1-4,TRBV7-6,CASSWGHEGEKLFF,TGTGCCAGCAGCTGGGGACATGAGGGCGAAAAACTGTTTTTT
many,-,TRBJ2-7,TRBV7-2,CASSLGPGASYEQYF,TGTGCCAGCAGTTTAGGGCCAGGAGCTTCCTACGAGCAGTACTTC
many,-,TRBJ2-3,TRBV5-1,CASSLGTHRDGVTDTQYF,TGCGCCAGCAGCTTGGGAACCCACAGGGATGGAGTCACAGATACGCAGTATTTT
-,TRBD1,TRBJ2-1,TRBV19,CASRGQGLYNEQFF,TGTGCCAGTAGGGGACAGGGATTGTACAATGAGCAGTTCTTC
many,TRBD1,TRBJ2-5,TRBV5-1,CASSSAPGQEETQYF,TGCGCCAGCAGCTCGGCCCCGGGACAGGAAGAGACCCAGTACTTC
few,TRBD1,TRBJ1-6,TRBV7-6,CASSLGGTGLNSPLHF,TGTGCCAGCAGCTTAGGAGGGACAGGGCTGAATTCACCCCTCCACTTT
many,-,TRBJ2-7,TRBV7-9,CASTEWTIGRFEQYF,TGTGCCAGCACTGAATGGACTATCGGGAGATTCGAGCAGTACTTC
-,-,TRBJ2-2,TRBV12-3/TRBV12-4,CASSLIVFPGELFF,TGTGCCAGCAGTTTAATAGTCTTTCCCGGGGAGCTGTTTTTT
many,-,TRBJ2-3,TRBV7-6,CASSLAHGGLDTDTQYF,TGTGCCAGCAGCTTAGCGCACGGGGGATTAGACACAGATACGCAGTATTTT
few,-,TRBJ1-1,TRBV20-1,CSARDPRDKIDSAFF,TGCAGTGCTAGAGACCCCCGGGACAAGATAGATTCGGCTTTCTTT
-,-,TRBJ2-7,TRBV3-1,CASSQDYRQGWYF,TGTGCCAGCAGCCAAGACTATCGGCAGGGGTGGTACTTC
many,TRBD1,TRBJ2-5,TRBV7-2,CASSATGVETQYF,TGTGCCAGCAGCGCAACAGGGGTGGAGACCCAGTACTTC
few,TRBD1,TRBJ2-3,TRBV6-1,CASSRQGSETDTQYF,TGTGCCAGCAGTCGACAGGGGTCTGAGACAGATACGCAGTATTTT
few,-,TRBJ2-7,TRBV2,CASSEVRGAGYEQYF,TGTGCCAGCAGTGAAGTCAGAGGGGCCGGTTACGAGCAGTACTTC
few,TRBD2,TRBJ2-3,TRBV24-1,CATVAGPDTDTQYF,TGTGCCACCGTAGCGGGGCCCGACACAGATACGCAGTATTTT
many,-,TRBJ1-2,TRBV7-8,CASSPLPTANYGYTF,TGTGCCAGCAGCCCCCTTCCGACAGCTAACTATGGCTACACCTTC
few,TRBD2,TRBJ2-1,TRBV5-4,CASSLELAGTNEQFF,TGTGCCAGCAGCTTGGAACTAGCGGGAACCAATGAGCAGTTCTTC